A single sample is the source of the 8 T cell receptor beta chains below, sequenced in a study of blood T cell repertoires in COVID-19. Only in-frame clones appear in the TCRdb table, and some are missing; sequencing was by immunoSEQ multiplex PCR. This repertoire shows roughly 99,000 clones, 75% to 95% found once; its top ten account for roughly 1.2%. Material for sequencing was peripheral blood. These receptors all come from a woman between 25 and 40 years old with acute or convalescent COVID-19.

This sequence joins TRBV28 and TRBJ1-1; maybe TRBD1 (5 bases). The CDR3 totals 18 residues. Trimming took off 2 bases at V and 4 bases at J, with 23 bases between the two ends. Germline assignment: CDR1 MDHEN and CDR2 SYDVKM. The CDR3 region has the DNA TGTGCCAGCAGTTTACATAATATAAACCAGGGAAATGGCACTGAAGCTTTCTTT. This translates into CASSLHNINQGNGTEAFF.

The CDR3 DNA is TGTGCCACCCGAGGGACTAGCGGGAGGGCAGATACGCAGTATTTT. It encodes CATRGTSGRADTQYF. This chain links TRBV10-3 with TRBJ2-3, with TRBD2 identical over 16 bases. Germline V gene lookup returns CDR1 ENHRY and CDR2 SYGVKD. The CDR3 is made up of 15 amino acids. The V gene end was trimmed by 10 bases and the J gene end by 4 bases; junction bases not matched to a gene: 5.

This chain joins TRBV24-1 and TRBJ2-6, with D possibly matching TRBD1 (5 bases). V lost 5 bases and J 0 bases, leaving 7 bases between the germline ends. The CDR3 is 15 amino acids. In germline, CDR1 is KGHDR, CDR2 SFDVKD. The CDR3: CATSVGHSGANVLTF. The CDR3 region has the DNA TGTGCCACCAGTGTCGGACACTCTGGGGCCAACGTCCTGACTTTC.

This chain links TRBV25-1 with TRBJ1-3; the D gene is possibly TRBD1 (6 bases). Trimming stripped 2 bases from V and 6 bases from J, with 11 bases between. This CDR3 is 14 amino acids long. Per germline, CDR1 MGHDK and CDR2 SYGVNS. The CDR3 reads CASSETGRTNTIYF. The CDR3 nucleotides read TGTGCCAGCAGTGAAACAGGGCGAACAAACACCATATATTTT.

V is TRBV7-2 and J is TRBJ1-6; D remains unclear. The CDR3 loop spans 12 amino acids. CDR1 and CDR2 from the germline V gene are SGHTA and FQGNSA. V dropped 5 bases and J dropped 8 bases, with 7 bases sitting between them. The CDR3 loop reads CASSLLDSPLHF. In nucleotides, the CDR3 is TGTGCCAGCAGCCTCTTAGATTCACCCCTCCACTTT.

The chain combines TRBV7-9 with TRBJ1-2; D gene ambiguous. The V end was cut by 7 bases, the J end by 4 bases, with 28 bases between. The CDR3 extends over 18 amino acids. Germline loops: CDR1 SEHNR, CDR2 FQNEAQ (reference sequence). The CDR3 is CASNRLEPGRPNFYGYTF. The CDR3 DNA sequence: TGTGCCAGCAACCGATTGGAGCCCGGTCGACCTAACTTCTATGGCTACACCTTC.

The V gene is TRBV5-6, the J gene TRBJ1-3; 8 bases match TRBD1. Germline V CDR1 and CDR2: SGHDT, YYEEEE. With V trimmed by 5 bases and J by 4 bases, 5 bases remained unmatched. The CDR3 spans 14 residues. Here the CDR3 reads CASSRQGLGNTIYF. The DNA for the CDR3 is TGTGCCAGCAGTAGACAGGGGCTCGGAAACACCATATATTTT.

The chain has TRBV30 and TRBJ2-1; TRBD2 agrees at 11 bases. The CDR3 is 15 amino acids. Germline V gene sequence: CDR1 GTSNPN, CDR2 SVGIG (reference sequence). V lost 3 bases, J lost 4 bases, and 5 bases stayed unmatched. The chain's CDR3 is CAWSAGTSGYNEQFF. Here the CDR3 DNA reads TGTGCCTGGAGCGCTGGGACTAGCGGTTACAATGAGCAGTTCTTC. Combining the CDR3 with reference TRBV30 and TRBJ2-1 gives the whole variable domain SQTIHQWPATLVQPVGSPLSLECTVEGTSNPNLYWYRQAAGRGLQLLFYSVGIGQISSEVPQNLSASRPQDRQFILSSKKLLLSDSGFYLCAWSAGTSGYNEQFFGPGTRLTVL.